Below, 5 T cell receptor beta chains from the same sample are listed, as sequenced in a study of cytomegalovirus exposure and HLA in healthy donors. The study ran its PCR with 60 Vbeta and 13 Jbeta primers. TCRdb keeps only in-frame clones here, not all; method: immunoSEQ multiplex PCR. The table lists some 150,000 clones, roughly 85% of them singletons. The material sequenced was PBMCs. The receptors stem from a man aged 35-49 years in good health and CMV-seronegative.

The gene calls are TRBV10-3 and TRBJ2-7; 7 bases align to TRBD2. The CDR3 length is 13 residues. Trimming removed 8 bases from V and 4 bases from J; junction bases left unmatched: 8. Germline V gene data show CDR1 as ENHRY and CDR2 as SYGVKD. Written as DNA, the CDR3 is TGTGCCATCTTGGGGGGGTCTAAATACGAGCAGTACTTC. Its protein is CAILGGSKYEQYF.

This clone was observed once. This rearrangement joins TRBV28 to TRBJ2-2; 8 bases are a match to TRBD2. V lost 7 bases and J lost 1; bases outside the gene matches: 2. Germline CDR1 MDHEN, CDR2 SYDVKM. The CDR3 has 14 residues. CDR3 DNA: TGTGCCAGCACCAGCGGGAGGAACACCGGGGAGCTGTTTTTT. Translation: CASTSGRNTGELFF. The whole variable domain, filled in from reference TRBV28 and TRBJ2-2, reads DVKVTQSSRYLVKRTGEKVFLECVQDMDHENMFWYRQDPGLGLRLIYFSYDVKMKEKGDIPEGYSVSREKKERFSLILESASTNQTSMYLCASTSGRNTGELFFGEGSRLTVL.

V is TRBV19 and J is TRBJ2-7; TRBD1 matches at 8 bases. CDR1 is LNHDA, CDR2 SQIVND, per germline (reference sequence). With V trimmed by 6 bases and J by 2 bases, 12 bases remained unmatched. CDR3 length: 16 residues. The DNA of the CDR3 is TGTGCCAGTAGAACCGCCAGCACAGGGGGACCCTACGAGCAGTACTTC. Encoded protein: CASRTASTGGPYEQYF.

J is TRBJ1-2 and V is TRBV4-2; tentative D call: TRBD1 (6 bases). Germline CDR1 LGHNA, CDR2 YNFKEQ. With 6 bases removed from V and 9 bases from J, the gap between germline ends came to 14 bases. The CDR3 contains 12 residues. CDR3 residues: CASSYSGHSYTF. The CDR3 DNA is TGTGCCAGCAGTTACTCGGGACACAGCTACACCTTC.

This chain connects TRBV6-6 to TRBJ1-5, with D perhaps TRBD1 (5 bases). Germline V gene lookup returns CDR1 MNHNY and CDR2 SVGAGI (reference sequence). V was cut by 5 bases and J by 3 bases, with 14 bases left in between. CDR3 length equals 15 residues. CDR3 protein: CASSHFDRLNQPQHF. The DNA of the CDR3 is TGTGCCAGCAGTCACTTTGACAGACTCAATCAGCCCCAGCATTTT.